This record covers a single TCR beta chain. Its antigen is unidentified. Some clones are missing from TCRdb's copy, which holds only in-frame ones; the method was immunoSEQ multiplex PCR. Of over 130,000 clones in the sample, almost 90% were seen once. The V and J ends lost 5 bases and 2 bases, in that order; junction bases with no gene match: 10. CDR1 and CDR2 (germline): SGHTA, FQGNSA. The CDR3 is made up of 17 amino acids. This sample was taken from a study of T cell responses to AZD1222 COVID-19 vaccine. Study-level points and caveats: Possibly, clonal diversity was underestimated; donors were largely white British and included more females. Across spike, vaccine-associated CD4 TCRs were found, dominant at 160-218 and 743-854.

Researchers grouped second doses given at about 4 or about 12 weeks into one pool. The receptor comes from an adult who received the AZD1222 COVID-19 vaccine. Here the sequenced sample was peripheral blood, taken 28 days after the second AZD1222 dose. The rearrangement uses TRBV7-2 and TRBJ1-5, with 9 bases that match TRBD1. The CDR3 loop is CASSLDRGKARNQPQHF. The DNA of the CDR3 is TGTGCCAGCAGCCTAGACAGGGGGAAGGCTCGCAATCAGCCCCAGCATTTT.